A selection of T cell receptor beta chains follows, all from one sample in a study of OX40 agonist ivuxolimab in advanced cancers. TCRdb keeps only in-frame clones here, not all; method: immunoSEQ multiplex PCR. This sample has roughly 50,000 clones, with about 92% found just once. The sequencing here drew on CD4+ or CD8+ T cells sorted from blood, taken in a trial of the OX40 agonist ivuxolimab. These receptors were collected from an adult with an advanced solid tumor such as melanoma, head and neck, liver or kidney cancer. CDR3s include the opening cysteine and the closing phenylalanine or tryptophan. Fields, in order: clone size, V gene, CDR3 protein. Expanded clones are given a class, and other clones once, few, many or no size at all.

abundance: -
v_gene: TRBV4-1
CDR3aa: CASSQEVRPYGYTF

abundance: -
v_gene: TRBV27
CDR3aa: CASSLRVGTPSSYNSPLHF

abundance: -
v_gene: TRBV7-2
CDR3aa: CASSFRVWNTEAFF

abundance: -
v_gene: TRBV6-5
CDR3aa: CATRQGNQPQHF

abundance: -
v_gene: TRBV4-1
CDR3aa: CASRREERGEQFF

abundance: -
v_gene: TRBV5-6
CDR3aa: CASSLAPAEAFF

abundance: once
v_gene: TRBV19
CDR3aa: CASSGGDTTNEKLFF

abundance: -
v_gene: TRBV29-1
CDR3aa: CSVEASGGAGYNEQFF

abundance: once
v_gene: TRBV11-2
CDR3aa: CASSLPRTGGLYGYTF

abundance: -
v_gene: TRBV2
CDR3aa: CAAKVGGLNTEAFF

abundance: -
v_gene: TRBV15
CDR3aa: CATSRTGSSYNEQFF

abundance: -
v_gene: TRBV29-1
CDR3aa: CSVDAGTRQETQYF

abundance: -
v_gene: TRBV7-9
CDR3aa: CASSPTTGGTEAFF

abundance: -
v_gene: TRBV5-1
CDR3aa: CASSFGTGGFEAFF

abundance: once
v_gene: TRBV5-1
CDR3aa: CASSYFPGPNQETQYF

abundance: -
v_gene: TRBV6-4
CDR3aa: CASNEGENTEAFF